This entry describes one T cell receptor (beta chain). These data belong to a study of blood T cell repertoires in COVID-19. Study background: Acute and convalescent COVID-19 specimens originated in the United States, Italy and Spain. Sources were T cells, B-cell-depleted T cells, or PBMCs; the material itself was cDNA or gDNA.

The V and J ends lost 0 bases and 6 bases respectively, with 11 bases between them. Germline lookup yields CDR1 MNHEY and CDR2 SVGAGI. There are 14 residues in the CDR3. As handled by the study authors: Estimation of nucleated cell counts relied on the amplification of reference gene primers. Some clones are missing from TCRdb's copy, which holds only in-frame ones; the method was immunoSEQ multiplex PCR. That table gives V, J and clone size, and the DNA gave D and trimming. The sample lists some 70,000 clones, around 90% seen once, with 6% to 7% in the top ten. Sequencing was carried out using peripheral blood. The receptor comes from a man aged 45 to 65 with active COVID-19. The chain joins TRBV6-5 to TRBJ1-1, with D possibly TRBD1 on 6 matching bases. In DNA form, the CDR3 reads TGTGCCAGCAGTTACTCCGGGGCAGGGGCTGAAGCTTTCTTT. This translates into CASSYSGAGAEAFF.